The 26 T cell receptor beta chains listed next were all sequenced from one sample in a study of blood T cell repertoires in COVID-19. TCRdb's table, derived via immunoSEQ multiplex PCR, lists solely in-frame clones and lacks some. Of under 450,000 clones listed, around 87% are singletons. The sequenced sample was PBMCs or T cells enriched from blood (not recorded which). Every receptor here comes from a man younger than 45 who had recovered from COVID-19.

The count of this clone is one. The chain employs TRBV11-3 and TRBJ2-7; TRBD1 agrees at 7 bases. V was clipped by 4 bases and J by 6 bases; unmatched bases: 6. The CDR3 sequence is 13 residues long. In germline, CDR1 is SGHNT, CDR2 YENEEA. The CDR3 nucleotides are TGTGCCAGCAGCTCCGAGGGGGCGGGCGAGCAGTACTTC. Amino acids: CASSSEGAGEQYF. Full variable domain (rest looked up from reference TRBV11-3 and TRBJ2-7): EAGVVQSPRYKIIEKKQPVAFWCNPISGHNTLYWYLQNLGQGPELLIRYENEEAVDDSQLPKDRFSAERLKGVDSTLKIQPAELGDSAVYLCASSSEGAGEQYFGPGTRLTVT.

V is TRBV19 and J is TRBJ2-5; the match to TRBD1 covers 8 bases. CDR1 and CDR2 from the germline V gene are LNHDA and SQIVND (reference sequence). J lost 5 bases, V lost 10 bases, and 15 bases had no gene match. CDR3 size: 15 residues. CDR3 coding DNA: TGTGCCACCAGTGGAATGGCAGGGGGCGCGGAGACCCAGTACTTC. Translating it yields CATSGMAGGAETQYF.

The chain joins TRBV19 to TRBJ2-1; 7 nucleotides match TRBD1. The J segment lost 4 bases and the V segment lost 5 bases, leaving 11 bases of the junction unmatched. CDR1 is LNHDA and CDR2 is SQIVND in the germline V gene (reference sequence). The CDR3 consists of 16 residues. In nucleotides, the CDR3 is TGTGCCAGTAGTCCAGAGGACAGGAGGACTTACAATGAGCAGTTCTTC. It codes for CASSPEDRRTYNEQFF.

J is TRBJ1-4 and V is TRBV18, with a weak D call TRBD1 (6 bases). V lost 4 bases and J 6 bases, leaving 12 bases between the germline ends. Per the germline V gene, CDR1 is KGHSH and CDR2 is LQKENI. The CDR3 totals 14 residues. CDR3 sequence reads: CASSLGTNHEKLFF. The CDR3 region has the DNA TGTGCCAGCTCACTCGGGACAAATCATGAAAAACTGTTTTTT.

This chain connects TRBV18 to TRBJ2-2; D is perhaps TRBD2 (5 bases). This CDR3 contains 12 residues. Germline loops: CDR1 KGHSH, CDR2 LQKENI. V gave up 4 bases and J gave up 5 bases, with 5 bases separating them. The CDR3 loop is CASSRETGELFF. The CDR3 DNA reads as TGTGCCAGCTCACGGGAGACCGGGGAGCTGTTTTTT.

The genes are TRBV10-3 and TRBJ2-2; D is uncertain. Germline V gene data show CDR1 as ENHRY and CDR2 as SYGVKD. CDR3 length: 12 amino acids. V was cut by 10 bases and J by 4 bases, with 10 bases left in between. CDR3 in DNA: TGTGCCACCGCGGAGACCACCGGGGAGCTGTTTTTT. This gives the protein CATAETTGELFF.

The V call is TRBV6-1, the J call TRBJ1-6; TRBD1 might be the D (5 bases). Germline CDR1 reads MNHNS; CDR2 reads SASEGT. Trimming cost V 2 bases and J 9 bases, with 14 bases left between them. The CDR3 loop spans 15 amino acids. The CDR3 reads CASSESGVWGSPLHF. The CDR3 DNA is TGTGCCAGCAGTGAATCGGGGGTTTGGGGTTCACCCCTCCACTTT.

V gene TRBV10-3 combines with J gene TRBJ2-3, with D tentatively TRBD1 (6 bases). CDR3 length: 14 residues. Germline V gene lookup returns CDR1 ENHRY and CDR2 SYGVKD. The ends were cut back, 6 bases at V and 2 bases at J, with 12 bases in the middle. DNA of the CDR3: TGTGCCATCAGCTACGGACAGAACACAGATACGCAGTATTTT. Translation: CAISYGQNTDTQYF.

The J gene is TRBJ1-1, the V gene TRBV3-1 (or the pseudogene TRBV3-2); no reliable D call. This CDR3 contains 16 residues. Germline CDR1 reads LGHDT; CDR2 reads YNNKEL (reference sequence). V lost 2 bases to trimming and J lost 0 bases, with 13 bases between them. The CDR3 region is CASSQRGGSLNTEAFF. CDR3 sequence (DNA): TGTGCCAGCAGCCAAAGAGGAGGGTCTTTGAACACTGAAGCTTTCTTT.

The genes are TRBV7-2 and TRBJ2-3; TRBD1 matches at 8 bases. The CDR3 has 14 amino acids. Germline values: CDR1 SGHTA, CDR2 FQGNSA. V was clipped by 3 bases and J by 4 bases; unmatched bases: 3. The CDR3 DNA is TGTGCCAGCAGCTTCGACAGGGGAGCAGATACGCAGTATTTT. Its protein is CASSFDRGADTQYF.

The chain has TRBV10-3 and TRBJ1-5; D is uncertain. Trimming stripped 11 bases from V and 4 bases from J, with 21 bases between. The CDR3 spans 15 residues. CDR1 ENHRY and CDR2 SYGVKD come from the germline V gene. DNA of the CDR3: TGTGCCCCACGTTGGACTCGGTTGAGGAATCAGCCCCAGCATTTT. This gives the protein CAPRWTRLRNQPQHF.

In regard to this clone: Other DNA sequences in this specimen translate into the identical CDR3. The chain couples TRBV11-2 to TRBJ1-1; 7 bases are shared with TRBD1. Trimming cost V 1 base and J 1 base; bases outside gene matches: 3. Germline V gene lookup returns CDR1 SGHAT and CDR2 FQNNGV. The CDR3 has 15 amino acids. For the CDR3, the DNA is TGTGCCAGCAGCTTAGGGTGGGACAGGAACACTGAAGCTTTCTTT. It yields the protein CASSLGWDRNTEAFF.

V gene TRBV15 combines with J gene TRBJ1-3, with D unclear. Trimming pared 5 bases from V and 3 bases from J, leaving 8 bases between. There are 13 residues in the CDR3. Looked up from germline, CDR1 is LNHNV and CDR2 is YYDKDF (reference sequence). In DNA, the CDR3 is TGTGCCACCAGCTCGTCGGTTGGAAACACCATATATTTT. Translation gives CATSSSVGNTIYF.

Only one count was recorded for this clone. The chain uses TRBV14 and TRBJ1-2, with D possibly being TRBD1 (5 bases). V was trimmed by 0 bases and J by 4 bases, leaving 15 bases between them. CDR3 length equals 16 residues. CDR1 and CDR2 (germline): SGHDN, FVKESK. CDR3 amino acids: CASSQEEAGQSYGYTF. As DNA, the CDR3 is TGTGCCAGCAGCCAAGAAGAGGCAGGGCAGAGCTATGGCTACACCTTC. The full variable domain, rest sourced from reference TRBV14 and TRBJ1-2, is EAGVTQFPSHSVIEKGQTVTLRCDPISGHDNLYWYRRVMGKEIKFLLHFVKESKQDESGMPNNRFLAERTGGTYSTLKVQPAELEDSGVYFCASSQEEAGQSYGYTFGSGTRLTVV.

In its sample, this clone was seen once. In nucleotides, the CDR3 is TGCGCCAGCAGCCAAGAAATACGGCGGGCCTATGGCTACACCTTC. Amino acids: CASSQEIRRAYGYTF. V and J are TRBV4-1 and TRBJ1-2; no firm D call. This CDR3 comprises 15 residues. Germline V lookup: CDR1 MGHRA, CDR2 YSYEKL. V was trimmed by 0 bases and J by 4 bases, leaving 12 bases between them.

The chain combines TRBV5-1 with TRBJ2-7, with a weak D call TRBD2 (5 bases). The CDR3 extends over 13 amino acids. V dropped 5 bases and J dropped 6 bases, with 15 bases sitting between them. CDR1 and CDR2 from the germline V gene are SGHRS and YFSETQ. This CDR3 is CASRSWDRGEQYF. CDR3 nucleotide sequence: TGCGCCAGCAGGAGCTGGGATCGGGGCGAGCAGTACTTC.

In nucleotides, the CDR3 is TGCGCCAGCAGCTTGGAGAGGGACACCGGGGAGCTGTTTTTT. Translating it yields CASSLERDTGELFF. The J gene is TRBJ2-2, the V gene TRBV5-1; possible D gene TRBD2, 5 bases. The germline gives CDR1 SGHRS, CDR2 YFSETQ. Trimming shortened V by 0 bases and J by 3 bases, and 6 bases separated the two germline ends. This CDR3 is built from 14 residues.

The chain has TRBV6-5 and TRBJ2-5; 8 nucleotides line up with TRBD2. The germline V gene has CDR1 MNHEY and CDR2 SVGAGI. V trimming: 6 bases; J trimming: 4 bases; junction bases outside the gene matches: 4. This CDR3 is 13 amino acids long. This CDR3 is CASRPGGGETQYF. CDR3 DNA sequence: TGTGCCAGCAGGCCCGGGGGGGGAGAGACCCAGTACTTC.

This clone has just a few counts. The rearrangement joins TRBV27 to TRBJ1-2, with D unclear. Germline lookup yields CDR1 MNHEY and CDR2 SMNVEV (reference sequence). The CDR3 is 15 amino acids. The V end was cut by 4 bases, the J end by 6 bases, with 18 bases between. The CDR3 DNA reads TGTGCCAGCAGTTCCATCGGCGGGAGGGTGCATGGCTACACCTTC. Translation gives CASSSIGGRVHGYTF.

In its sample, this clone was seen a few times. The V call is TRBV30, the J call TRBJ1-6; D unresolved. Trimming removed 4 bases at V and 9 bases at J, with 16 bases between. The CDR3 is 14 amino acids. From germline, CDR1 is GTSNPN and CDR2 SVGIG (reference sequence). The CDR3 loop reads CAWTMRAVGSPLHF. The CDR3 DNA is TGTGCCTGGACCATGAGGGCAGTAGGTTCACCCCTCCACTTT.

This clone has just one count. The chain has TRBV7-9 and TRBJ2-7; the D is unclear. CDR1 is SEHNR, CDR2 FQNEAQ, per germline (reference sequence). The CDR3 consists of 12 residues. Trimming stripped 1 base from V and 5 bases from J, with 6 bases between. The CDR3 loop is CASSLVSNEQYF. DNA of the CDR3: TGTGCCAGCAGCTTAGTGTCTAACGAGCAGTACTTC.

The chain links TRBV29-1 to TRBJ1-1; possible D gene TRBD1, 5 bases. The CDR3 is made up of 13 amino acids. CDR1 is SQVTM and CDR2 is ANQGSEA in the germline V gene. V lost 3 bases and J 4 bases, leaving 12 bases between the germline ends. The CDR3, as DNA: TGCAGCGTTGATATGGGGGGTGTCACTGAAGCTTTCTTT. It yields the protein CSVDMGGVTEAFF. The whole variable domain, filled in from reference TRBV29-1 and TRBJ1-1, reads SAVISQKPSRDICQRGTSLTIQCQVDSQVTMMFWYRQQPGQSLTLIATANQGSEATYESGFVIDKFPISRPNLTFSTLTVSNMSPEDSSIYLCSVDMGGVTEAFFGQGTRLTVV.

The chain is built from TRBV2 and TRBJ1-5, with D unresolved. Trimming took off 4 bases at V and 6 bases at J, with 7 bases between the two ends. This CDR3 has 12 amino acids. Germline V CDR1 and CDR2: SNHLY, FYNNEI. CDR3 nucleotide sequence: TGTGCCAGCAGTGTACTGAGTCAGCCCCAGCATTTT. Amino acids: CASSVLSQPQHF.

This clone appeared a single time. This rearrangement joins TRBV4-1 to TRBJ2-5, with 12 positions matching TRBD2. This CDR3 region has 17 residues. With V trimmed by 1 base and J by 4 bases, 7 bases remained unmatched. CDR1 MGHRA and CDR2 YSYEKL come from the germline V gene. CDR3 in amino acids: CASSQGASGGALETQYF. CDR3 DNA sequence: TGCGCCAGCAGCCAAGGGGCTAGCGGGGGGGCCTTAGAGACCCAGTACTTC.

This chain connects TRBV2 to TRBJ1-4; 10 bases line up with TRBD1. The CDR3 is made up of 15 amino acids. CDR1 is SNHLY and CDR2 is FYNNEI in the germline V gene. Germline trimming cut 4 bases from V and 12 bases from J; bases unmatched to any gene: 11. The CDR3 sequence: CASSGGQGRRSELFF. CDR3 nucleotides: TGTGCCAGCAGTGGGGGACAGGGGAGGAGGTCCGAACTGTTTTTT.

The chain joins TRBV4-1 to TRBJ2-7; no definite D call. Trimming left V 4 bases short and J 4 bases short, with 5 bases between. This CDR3 has 11 amino acids. CDR1 is MGHRA and CDR2 is YSYEKL in the germline V gene. The CDR3 here is CASSREYEQYF. The DNA of the CDR3 is TGCGCCAGCAGCCGTGAGTACGAGCAGTACTTC.